This paragraph reports one T cell receptor beta chain. The sample belongs to a study of blood T cell repertoires in COVID-19. Clones were sequenced by immunoSEQ multiplex PCR, and TCRdb holds only the in-frame ones, with some missing. The sample lists around 250,000 clones, almost 85% seen once, with 15% in the top ten. This TCR was sampled from a man aged 35-49 years who had recovered from COVID-19. Sequenced material: PBMCs or T cells enriched from blood (not recorded which).

CDR3: CASSPAPGTSAYNEQFF. The CDR3 DNA is TGTGCCAGCAGTCCCGCACCCGGGACTAGCGCCTACAATGAGCAGTTCTTC. The genes are TRBV27 and TRBJ2-1; 10 nucleotides agree with TRBD2. Germline V CDR1 and CDR2: MNHEY, SMNVEV (reference sequence). The length of the CDR3 is 17 residues. The junction had 9 bases not matched to a gene; V was cut back by 5 bases and J by 2 bases.